This passage covers 18 T cell receptor beta chains from one sample sequenced in a study of human T cells and chemical hapten exposure (dated by TCRdb to 2020 to 2022). Libraries were prepared through RACE. Reads for this sample came from a NextSeq 500. The raw public data were reprocessed by TCRdb itself: fastp quality trimming at Q25, MiXCR clonotype calling, in-frame beta chains only. Rows are combined by CDR3 protein, so each entry shows the most common genes and DNA. For this sample the table gives 50,000 to 70,000 distinct CDR3 sequences, of which roughly 6.1% were detected only once. The top ten hold 3.4% of the sample. The time point label corresponds to: healthy volunteer bleed at 6 weeks. Unfractionated whole blood was collected in Tempus Blood RNA tubes, and total RNA was extracted from that blood. Sequenced sample: whole blood. The source is a female donor in good health. Some clones in this sample may be carry-over from other donors' samples.

This clonotype was seen at least ten times. The DNA of the CDR3 is TGCGCCAGCAGCCAAGACCTGTGGGGGGCGGGCACTGAAGCTTTCTTT. It codes for CASSQDLWGAGTEAFF. The chain combines TRBV4-3 with TRBJ1-1, with a possible D match to TRBD1 (6 bases). Trimming stripped 0 bases from V and 4 bases from J, with 15 bases between. The CDR3 is 16 residues long. Germline V gene data show CDR1 as LGHNA and CDR2 as YSLEER.

This clonotype came up many times. CDR3 coding DNA: TGTGCCAGCAGCGAGGGGCCACCGAAATCAGATACGCAGTATTTT. It is translated as CASSEGPPKSDTQYF. This chain uses TRBV6-1 with TRBJ2-3; D possibly matches TRBD1 or TRBD2 (5 bases each). Trimming took off 6 bases at V and 4 bases at J, with 17 bases between the two ends. The V gene's germline CDR1 is MNHNS and CDR2 SASEGT. The CDR3 spans 15 residues.

V is TRBV3-1 and J is TRBJ1-6; no clear D gene. Germline V gene lookup returns CDR1 LGHDT and CDR2 YNNKEL (reference sequence). V was shortened by 0 bases and J by 6 bases, with 12 bases between the two germline ends. This CDR3 is 16 amino acids long. The chain's CDR3 is CASSQDRGTRNSPLHF. CDR3 DNA sequence: TGTGCCAGCAGCCAAGATCGTGGAACGCGTAATTCACCCCTCCACTTT.

This clonotype was counted between two and nine times. V usage is TRBV18 and J usage is TRBJ2-5; D gene ambiguous. This CDR3 is built from 12 residues. CDR1 and CDR2 (germline): KGHSH, LQKENI. The V and J ends lost 5 bases and 4 bases respectively, with 8 bases between them. DNA of the CDR3: TGTGCCAGCTCATCCCCTGGAGAGACCCAGTACTTC. Amino acids: CASSSPGETQYF.

To note about this clonotype: This could be a read error, since a much larger clone is one nucleotide away. This chain links TRBV3-1 with TRBJ1-2; D gene uncertain. Per the germline V gene, CDR1 is LGHDT and CDR2 is YNNKEL (reference sequence). Trimming removed 0 bases at V and 9 bases at J, with 8 bases between. CDR3 length: 12 residues. The CDR3 DNA reads as TGTGCCAGCAGCCAAGAACACGGAAGCTACACCTTC. Translating it yields CASSQEHGSYTF.

This clonotype was recorded a few times. This chain uses TRBV20-1 with TRBJ1-5; 9 bases are shared with TRBD1. This CDR3 has 15 amino acids. J lost 6 bases, V lost 1 base, and 7 bases had no gene match. CDR1 and CDR2 (germline): DFQATT, SNEGSKA (reference sequence). CDR3 sequence: CSARARDRARQPQHF. The CDR3 region has the DNA TGCAGTGCTAGAGCCCGGGACAGGGCTCGTCAGCCCCAGCATTTT.

This clonotype has only a few counts. The rearrangement uses TRBV6-1 and TRBJ2-2; 7 bases match TRBD2. Trimming cost V 0 bases and J 6 bases; bases outside gene matches: 7. There are 16 residues in the CDR3. Per germline, CDR1 MNHNS and CDR2 SASEGT. The CDR3 sequence: CASSEAAGGMAGELFF. The CDR3 DNA reads as TGTGCCAGCAGTGAAGCGGCCGGGGGGATGGCCGGGGAGCTGTTTTTT.

This clonotype was detected ten times or more. V and J are TRBV7-2 and TRBJ2-2; 10 nucleotides line up with TRBD2. The CDR3 runs to 18 residues. Germline-derived CDR1 and CDR2 are SGHTA and FQGNSA. J gave up 1 base and V 7 bases, and 12 bases lay outside the gene matches. CDR3: CASTLMAPSGGNTGELFF. CDR3 bases: TGTGCCAGCACCCTTATGGCACCTAGCGGGGGGAACACCGGGGAGCTGTTTTTT. Variable domain in full (rest from reference TRBV7-2 and TRBJ2-2): GAGVSQSPSNKVTEKGKDVELRCDPISGHTALYWYRQSLGQGLEFLIYFQGNSAPDKSGLPSDRFSAERTGGSVSTLTIQRTQQEDSAVYLCASTLMAPSGGNTGELFFGEGSRLTVL.

The chain carries TRBV2 and TRBJ1-2; 8 nucleotides match TRBD1. This CDR3 spans 14 amino acids. Unmatched junction bases numbered 3, after V lost 4 bases and J lost 2 bases. Germline V gives CDR1 SNHLY, CDR2 FYNNEI. This chain's CDR3 is CASSGQGTNYGYTF. In DNA form, the CDR3 reads TGTGCCAGCAGTGGACAGGGGACCAACTATGGCTACACCTTC.

This clonotype was recorded many times. This rearrangement joins TRBV29-1 to TRBJ2-1; a possible D gene is TRBD1 (5 bases). This CDR3 has 17 residues. CDR1 is SQVTM and CDR2 is ANQGSEA in the germline V gene. V lost 0 bases, J lost 3 bases, and 18 bases lay in between. Here the CDR3 DNA reads TGCAGCGTTGAAGATCCACCCCCAGGCAGGGTCTACAATGAGCAGTTCTTC. Translated: CSVEDPPPGRVYNEQFF.

This clonotype has a count of ten or more. V usage is TRBV12-3 or TRBV12-4 and J usage is TRBJ2-5; 9 bases are a match to TRBD2. With 5 bases clipped from V and 1 base from J, the junction kept 5 bases outside the gene matches. CDR3 length equals 15 residues. CDR3 loop: CASSQLAGGQETQYF. CDR3 DNA sequence: TGTGCCAGCAGTCAACTAGCGGGCGGCCAAGAGACCCAGTACTTC.

On this clonotype: This may be a read error: a much more frequent sequence differs by one nucleotide. The J gene is TRBJ1-5, the V gene TRBV27; no definite D call. With 8 bases removed from V and 0 bases from J, the gap between germline ends came to 11 bases. The CDR3 is 14 amino acids. Germline lookup yields CDR1 MNHEY and CDR2 SMNVEV (reference sequence). The CDR3 region is CASQELLSNQPQHF. For the CDR3, the DNA is TGTGCCAGCCAGGAACTACTTAGCAATCAGCCCCAGCATTTT.

This clonotype was counted between two and nine times. The chain is built from TRBV5-1 and TRBJ2-7; D gene unclear. Trimming removed 1 base at V and 5 bases at J, with 7 bases between. The CDR3 is 12 amino acids. Germline loops: CDR1 SGHRS, CDR2 YFSETQ. CDR3 sequence: CASSLTRNEQYF. The CDR3 nucleotides are TGCGCCAGCAGCTTGACACGGAACGAGCAGTACTTC.

This clonotype has only a few counts. This chain connects TRBV2 to TRBJ2-3, with 14 bases aligning to TRBD2. The V gene's germline CDR1 is SNHLY and CDR2 FYNNEI. Trimming took 6 bases from V and 7 from J; bases not matched to a gene: 6. This CDR3 region has 15 residues. The CDR3 here is CASRGLAGGPNTQYF. As DNA, the CDR3 is TGTGCCAGCAGAGGACTAGCGGGAGGCCCAAATACGCAGTATTTT.

This clonotype has just a few counts. The chain links TRBV7-6 to TRBJ1-4; D possibly corresponds to TRBD1 (5 bases). Looked up from germline, CDR1 is SGHVS and CDR2 is FNYEAQ. V lost 2 bases and J lost 4, with 8 bases in between. The CDR3 covers 14 residues. The CDR3 protein is CASSLTGVNEKLFF. The CDR3 nucleotides read TGTGCCAGCAGCTTAACAGGTGTTAATGAAAAACTGTTTTTT.

This clonotype was seen a handful of times. This chain joins TRBV5-6 and TRBJ2-5; 13 nucleotides match TRBD2. J lost 6 bases, V lost 2 bases, and 10 bases had no gene match. This CDR3 comprises 17 residues. Germline V gene data show CDR1 as SGHDT and CDR2 as YYEEEE. DNA of the CDR3: TGTGCCAGCAGCTTTCGGACTAGCGGGAGCTCCAGGCAGACCCAGTACTTC. Its translation is CASSFRTSGSSRQTQYF.

This clonotype was observed a few times. This chain uses TRBV6-1 with TRBJ2-3; 8 bases fit TRBD1. This CDR3 comprises 14 residues. Germline V gene data show CDR1 as MNHNS and CDR2 as SASEGT. V was clipped by 6 bases and J by 2 bases; unmatched bases: 4. The CDR3 region has the DNA TGTGCCAGCAGGAGGACAGGGCTCACAGATACGCAGTATTTT. This encodes CASRRTGLTDTQYF.

This clonotype appeared a few times. The chain links TRBV6-2 or TRBV6-3 to TRBJ2-7, with D perhaps matching TRBD1 (6 bases). Germline V gene lookup returns CDR1 MNHEY and CDR2 SVGEGT. The CDR3 covers 12 residues. Trimming removed 8 bases from V and 3 bases from J, with 11 bases in between. CDR3 protein: CASGTPLYEQYF. The CDR3, as DNA: TGTGCCAGCGGGACACCCCTCTACGAGCAGTACTTC.